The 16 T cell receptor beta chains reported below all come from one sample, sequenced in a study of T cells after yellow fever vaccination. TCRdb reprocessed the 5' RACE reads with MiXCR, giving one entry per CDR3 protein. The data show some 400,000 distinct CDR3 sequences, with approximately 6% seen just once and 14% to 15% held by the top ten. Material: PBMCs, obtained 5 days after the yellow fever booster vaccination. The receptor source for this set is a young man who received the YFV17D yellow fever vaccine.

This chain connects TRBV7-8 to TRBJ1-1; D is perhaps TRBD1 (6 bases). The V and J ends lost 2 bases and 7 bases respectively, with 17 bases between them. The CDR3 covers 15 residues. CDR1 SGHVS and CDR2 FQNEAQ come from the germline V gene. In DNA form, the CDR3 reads TGTGCCAGCAGCTTATACCGGGACACCCCCAGTGAAGCTTTCTTT. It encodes CASSLYRDTPSEAFF.

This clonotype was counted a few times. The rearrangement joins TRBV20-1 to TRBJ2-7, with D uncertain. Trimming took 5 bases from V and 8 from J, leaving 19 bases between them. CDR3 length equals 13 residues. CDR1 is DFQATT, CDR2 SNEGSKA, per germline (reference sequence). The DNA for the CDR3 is TGCAGTGCTCCCGTCGGTCAGGTCGGGCAGCAGTACTTC. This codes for CSAPVGQVGQQYF.

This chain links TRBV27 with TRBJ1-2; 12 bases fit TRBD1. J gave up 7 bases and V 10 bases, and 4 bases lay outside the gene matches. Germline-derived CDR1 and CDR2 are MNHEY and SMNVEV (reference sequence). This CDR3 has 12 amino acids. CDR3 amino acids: CATGQGAPGYTF. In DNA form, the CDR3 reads TGTGCCACGGGACAGGGGGCGCCTGGCTACACCTTC.

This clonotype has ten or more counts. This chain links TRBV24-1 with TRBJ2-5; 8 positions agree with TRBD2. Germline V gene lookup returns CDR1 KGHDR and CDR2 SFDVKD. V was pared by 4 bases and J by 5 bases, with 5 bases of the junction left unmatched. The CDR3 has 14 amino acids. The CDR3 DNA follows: TGTGCCACCAGTGACACTCCGGGAGGGGAGACCCAGTACTTC. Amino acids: CATSDTPGGETQYF.

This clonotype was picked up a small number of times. CDR3 protein: CSVEPSGRYNEQFF. For the CDR3, the DNA is TGCAGCGTTGAGCCTAGCGGGAGATACAATGAGCAGTTCTTC. The V gene is TRBV29-1, the J gene TRBJ2-1, with 10 bases identical to TRBD2. V was clipped by 3 bases and J by 4 bases; unmatched bases: 3. The CDR3 covers 14 residues. Germline CDR1 SQVTM, CDR2 ANQGSEA.

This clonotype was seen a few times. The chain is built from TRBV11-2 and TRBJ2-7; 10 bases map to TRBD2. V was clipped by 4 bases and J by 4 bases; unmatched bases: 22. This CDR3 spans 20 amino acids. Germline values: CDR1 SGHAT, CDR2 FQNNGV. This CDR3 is CASSSRRRAGGPSGVYEQYF. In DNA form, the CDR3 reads TGTGCCAGCAGCTCCCGTCGGCGAGCGGGAGGGCCGAGCGGTGTTTACGAGCAGTACTTC.

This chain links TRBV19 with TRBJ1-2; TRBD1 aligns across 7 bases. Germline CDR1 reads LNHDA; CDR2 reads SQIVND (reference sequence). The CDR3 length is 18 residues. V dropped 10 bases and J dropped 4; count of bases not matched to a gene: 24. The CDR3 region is CATGPLFLLTGTFYGYTF. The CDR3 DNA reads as TGTGCCACCGGCCCACTCTTCTTACTGACAGGGACTTTCTATGGCTACACCTTC.

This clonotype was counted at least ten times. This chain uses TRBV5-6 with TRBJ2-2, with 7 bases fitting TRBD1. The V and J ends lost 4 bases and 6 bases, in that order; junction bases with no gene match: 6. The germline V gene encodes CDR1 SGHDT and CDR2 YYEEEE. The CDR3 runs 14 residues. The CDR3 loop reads CASSQQGWAGELFF. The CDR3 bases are TGTGCCAGCAGCCAACAGGGGTGGGCCGGGGAGCTGTTTTTT. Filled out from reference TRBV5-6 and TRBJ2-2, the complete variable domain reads DAGVTQSPTHLIKTRGQQVTLRCSPKSGHDTVSWYQQALGQGPQFIFQYYEEEERQRGNFPDRFSGHQFPNYSSELNVNALLLGDSALYLCASSQQGWAGELFFGEGSRLTVL.

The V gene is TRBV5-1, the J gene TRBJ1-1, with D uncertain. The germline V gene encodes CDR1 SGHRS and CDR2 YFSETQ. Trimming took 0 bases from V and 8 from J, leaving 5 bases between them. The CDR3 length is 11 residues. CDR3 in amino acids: CASSLGKEAFF. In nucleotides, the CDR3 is TGCGCCAGCAGCTTGGGAAAAGAAGCTTTCTTT.

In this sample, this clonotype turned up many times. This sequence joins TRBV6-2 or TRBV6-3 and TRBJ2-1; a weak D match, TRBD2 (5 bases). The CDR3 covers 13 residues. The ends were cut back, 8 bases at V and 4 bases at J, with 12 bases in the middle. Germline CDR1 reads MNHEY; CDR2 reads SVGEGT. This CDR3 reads CASEGSGYNEQFF. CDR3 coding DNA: TGTGCCAGCGAGGGATCTGGATACAATGAGCAGTTCTTC.

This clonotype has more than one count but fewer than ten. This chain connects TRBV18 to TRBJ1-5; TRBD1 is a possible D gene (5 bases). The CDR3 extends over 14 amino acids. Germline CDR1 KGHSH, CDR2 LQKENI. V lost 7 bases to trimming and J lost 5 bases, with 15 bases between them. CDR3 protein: CASCKTGRDQPQHF. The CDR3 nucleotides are TGTGCCAGCTGCAAAACGGGCAGGGATCAGCCCCAGCATTTT.

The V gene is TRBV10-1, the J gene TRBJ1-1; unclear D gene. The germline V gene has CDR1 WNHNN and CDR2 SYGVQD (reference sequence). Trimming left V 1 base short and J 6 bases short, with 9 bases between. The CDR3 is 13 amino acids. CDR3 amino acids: CASSEYGPSEAFF. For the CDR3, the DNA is TGCGCCAGCAGTGAGTACGGGCCGTCTGAAGCTTTCTTT.

The CDR3 DNA follows: TGTGCCAGCAGCTTGGAAGCGGAAAACACCGGGGAGCTGTTTTTT. Translated: CASSLEAENTGELFF. The gene calls are TRBV5-4 and TRBJ2-2; the D gene is possibly TRBD2 (5 bases). Trimming pared 0 bases from V and 2 bases from J, leaving 8 bases between. CDR1 SGHNT and CDR2 YYREEE come from the germline V gene (reference sequence). The CDR3 runs to 15 residues.

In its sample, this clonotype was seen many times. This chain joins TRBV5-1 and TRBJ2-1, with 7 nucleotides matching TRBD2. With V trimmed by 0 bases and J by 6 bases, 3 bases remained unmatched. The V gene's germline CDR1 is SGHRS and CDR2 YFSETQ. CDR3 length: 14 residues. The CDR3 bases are TGCGCCAGCAGCTTGGAGAGCGGGATCAATGAGCAGTTCTTC. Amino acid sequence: CASSLESGINEQFF.

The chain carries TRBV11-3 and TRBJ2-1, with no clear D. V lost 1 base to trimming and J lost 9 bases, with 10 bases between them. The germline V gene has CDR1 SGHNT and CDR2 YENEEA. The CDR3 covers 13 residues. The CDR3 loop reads CASSLGGGREQFF. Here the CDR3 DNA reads TGTGCCAGCAGCTTAGGAGGCGGCCGTGAGCAGTTCTTC.

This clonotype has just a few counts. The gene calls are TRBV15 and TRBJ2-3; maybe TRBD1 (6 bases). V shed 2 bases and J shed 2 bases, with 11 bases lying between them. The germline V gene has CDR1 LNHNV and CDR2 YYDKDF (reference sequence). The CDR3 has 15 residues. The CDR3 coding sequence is TGTGCCACCAGCAGAAAACGGGACACCACAGATACGCAGTATTTT. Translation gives CATSRKRDTTDTQYF.